What follows is one T cell receptor (beta chain) and its context. This clone has a count of ten or more. This clone's antigen is unknown. No much larger clonotype is one base removed from it; base qualities were not supplied. The sample is drawn from a study of metastatic and nonmetastatic thyroid tumors (dated by TCRdb to 2020 to 2021). A note on the overall study: Repertoires from peripheral blood and from tumor or nodule tissue samples of malignant and benign thyroid patients were compared. What the research found in general, with its limitations: In both blood and tumor samples, TCR beta diversity was reported to be significantly higher in malignant tumors than in benign nodules.

No patient had received any treatment before thyroid surgery. Using T-cell receptor beta sequencing, the study looked back at clinical samples from patients collected from about 2011 to 2019. The library was obtained by PCR. Data came from an Illumina HiSeq 4000. The TCR beta-chain CDR3 region of each patient was profiled by high-throughput sequencing. Per the original workflow: A classifier to discriminate distant-metastatic papillary thyroid cancer patients was built from CDR3 differences across clinicopathological groups. The Shannon index was used to assess repertoire diversity, and the Morisita-Horn index was used to assess tumor-blood repertoire similarity. The public reads were run again by TCRdb, first through fastp at Q25 and then through MiXCR, and only productive beta chains were kept. The V and J calls follow TCRdb's processing rather than the paper's. Recorded for this sample are 35,000 to 50,000 clones; 28% of them occurred a single time. Of the sample, 9.9% is held by the ten largest clones.

The TCR sequence derives from a male donor with papillary thyroid cancer or a benign thyroid nodule (not recorded which). Some clones in this sample may be carry-over from other donors' samples. The sequencing input was blood.

The DNA sequence reads TGTGCCAGCAGCTTGCGATCAGGGCCAGAGACCCAGTACTTC. This codes for CASSLRSGPETQYF. This receptor chain uses TRBV5-4 and TRBJ2-5; 5 matching bases give a weak D call of TRBD1. V gives up 1 base and J gives up 4 bases, and the segment between their germline ends measures 11 bases. CDR1 is given as SGHNT and CDR2 as YYREEE, both from the germline V gene (reference sequence). The cysteine opens and the phenylalanine closes a CDR3 of 14 amino acids. The CDR3 DNA has 42 bases and is translated from base 1.